Listed here is a single TCR beta chain. Its target is unknown. Assay: immunoSEQ multiplex PCR; the TCRdb copy retains only in-frame clones and omits some. The sample has fewer than 1.8 million clones, 97% to 99% seen once. The record originates from a study of shared clonotypes between healthy human individuals. General study findings and limits: The researchers took only blood, and tissue repertoires probably look different. Memory subsets generally showed smaller estimated richness than naive subsets did.

V lost 5 bases, J lost 2 bases, and 16 bases lay in between. The germline gives CDR1 SGHDN, CDR2 FVKESK. The CDR3 length is 15 residues. Adult donors, all healthy and HIV-negative, had no recent acute infections or vaccinations. From CD4+ cells came CD45RA+ naive and CD45RA-negative memory subsets. The chain employs TRBV14 and TRBJ2-7; unclear D gene. The specimen sequenced was naive CD4+ T cells sorted from blood. Subset reported: CD45RA+ positively selected. This sequence was found in a man between 25 and 39 years old in good health. Here the CDR3 DNA reads TGTGCCAGCAGCAAAGGTCCACTCCGGACCTACGAGCAGTACTTC. It translates to CASSKGPLRTYEQYF.